The 22 T cell receptor beta chains in this list originate from one sample, sequenced in a study of CD8 T cells in Susac syndrome. With random hexamers, reverse transcription was performed on 0.5 to 1 ug of RNA. TCRdb analysed the immunoSEQ multiplex PCR reads with MiXCR anew, one entry per CDR3 protein. The table has about 200,000 distinct CDR3 sequences, 90% to 95% seen once. Material: CD4+ T cells from PBMCs. These receptors originate from a human donor with multiple sclerosis.

The gene calls are TRBV18 and TRBJ2-1, with D perhaps TRBD1 or TRBD2 (5 bases each). The CDR3 is made up of 14 amino acids. V was clipped by 6 bases and J by 9 bases, with 18 bases between them. The germline V gene has CDR1 KGHSH and CDR2 LQKENI. This chain's CDR3 is CASSPGPPMSEQFF. In DNA, the CDR3 is TGTGCCAGCTCCCCGGGACCCCCCATGAGTGAGCAGTTCTTC.

The genes are TRBV18 and TRBJ2-7; D might be TRBD1 (5 bases). Trimming removed 5 bases at V and 5 bases at J, with 16 bases between. CDR1 and CDR2 from the germline V gene are KGHSH and LQKENI. CDR3 length: 14 amino acids. The CDR3: CASSSRVLGDEQYF. Here the CDR3 DNA reads TGTGCCAGCTCATCCAGGGTTTTAGGTGACGAGCAGTACTTC. The full variable domain, rest sourced from reference TRBV18 and TRBJ2-7, is NAGVMQNPRHLVRRRGQEARLRCSPMKGHSHVYWYRQLPEEGLKFMVYLQKENIIDESGMPKERFSAEFPKEGPSILRIQQVVRGDSAAYFCASSSRVLGDEQYFGPGTRLTVT.

The chain has TRBV3-1 and TRBJ1-2; tentative D call: TRBD1 (6 bases). Trimming cost V 7 bases and J 3 bases, with 18 bases left between them. The CDR3 consists of 15 residues. Per germline, CDR1 LGHDT and CDR2 YNNKEL (reference sequence). The CDR3 DNA follows: TGTGCCAGCACCTCAAGATCCCAGGGGCACTATGGCTACACCTTC. Translation: CASTSRSQGHYGYTF.

Note on this clonotype: A read error may account for a junction end that differs from germline. This chain links TRBV9 with TRBJ1-1; no reliable D call. Germline values: CDR1 SGDLS, CDR2 YYNGEE. The CDR3 runs 9 residues. The CDR3: CATSSEAFF. The CDR3 region has the DNA TGTGCCACCTCATCTGAGGCTTTCTTT.

The chain joins TRBV3-1 to TRBJ2-2, with TRBD2 matching over 10 bases. The CDR3 runs 15 residues. Germline assignment: CDR1 LGHDT and CDR2 YNNKEL (reference sequence). J gave up 6 bases and V 1 base, and 2 bases lay outside the gene matches. The chain's CDR3 is CASSQVLAGAGELFF. Written as DNA, the CDR3 is TGTGCCAGCAGCCAAGTCCTAGCGGGAGCCGGGGAGCTGTTTTTT.

The CDR3 nucleotides read TGTGCCAGCAGTTTACGGGACCTGTACCAAGAGACCCAGTACTTC. It translates to CASSLRDLYQETQYF. This sequence joins TRBV28 and TRBJ2-5, with D tentatively TRBD1 or TRBD2 (5 bases each). The germline gives CDR1 MDHEN, CDR2 SYDVKM. The CDR3 spans 15 residues. V was cut by 2 bases and J by 0 bases, with 10 bases left in between.

V usage is TRBV30 and J usage is TRBJ2-1; 10 positions agree with TRBD1. The CDR3 extends over 13 amino acids. The V gene end was trimmed by 6 bases and the J gene end by 5 bases; junction bases not matched to a gene: 4. CDR1 and CDR2 (germline): GTSNPN, SVGIG (reference sequence). Here the CDR3 DNA reads TGTGCCTGCCGGGACAGGGGCCACAATGAGCAGTTCTTC. Its protein is CACRDRGHNEQFF.

The V call is TRBV7-2, the J call TRBJ2-7; the D gene is possibly TRBD2 (6 bases). V was pared by 3 bases and J by 4 bases, with 10 bases between. From germline, CDR1 is SGHTA and CDR2 FQGNSA. The CDR3 is made up of 13 amino acids. DNA of the CDR3: TGTGCCAGCAGCTTTATGGGGAGGTACGAGCAGTACTTC. Protein product: CASSFMGRYEQYF.

This clonotype appeared once. The V gene is TRBV7-9, the J gene TRBJ2-1; TRBD1 might be the D (5 bases). Germline CDR1 and CDR2: SEHNR and FQNEAQ (reference sequence). V dropped 5 bases and J dropped 7 bases, with 12 bases sitting between them. The CDR3 consists of 13 residues. This CDR3 is CASSPRPGNEQFF. CDR3 DNA: TGTGCCAGCAGCCCCCGACCAGGGAATGAGCAGTTCTTC.

CDR3 loop: CASGLGGRYQETQYF. The CDR3 nucleotides read TGTGCTAGTGGTTTGGGAGGCCGGTACCAAGAGACCCAGTACTTC. The chain joins TRBV12-5 to TRBJ2-5; D is ambiguous. Germline V gene data show CDR1 as LGHNT and CDR2 as FRNRAP. The V end was cut by 1 base, the J end by 0 bases, with 9 bases between. CDR3 size: 15 residues.

This clonotype appeared a single time. This chain joins TRBV20-1 and TRBJ2-1, with D maybe TRBD2 (5 bases). Trimming removed 7 bases at V and 6 bases at J, with 16 bases between. Per germline, CDR1 DFQATT and CDR2 SNEGSKA (reference sequence). The CDR3 totals 13 residues. DNA of the CDR3: TGCAGTGTGGGGAGACCCCTAATCAATGAGCAGTTCTTC. Protein sequence: CSVGRPLINEQFF.

The CDR3 DNA reads as TGTGCCAGCAGCCAAGTCAACTCCTACAATGAGCAGTTCTTC. This sequence encodes CASSQVNSYNEQFF. The V gene is TRBV3-1, the J gene TRBJ2-1, with no clear D. CDR1 and CDR2 (germline): LGHDT, YNNKEL (reference sequence). This CDR3 has 14 residues. The V and J ends lost 1 base and 0 bases respectively, with 4 bases between them.

The chain carries TRBV30 and TRBJ2-5; no clear D gene. Trimming stripped 2 bases from V and 5 bases from J, with 6 bases between. The CDR3 has 11 amino acids. CDR1 is GTSNPN and CDR2 is SVGIG in the germline V gene (reference sequence). CDR3 sequence reads: CAWSNTETQYF. The CDR3 DNA sequence: TGTGCCTGGAGTAACACGGAGACCCAGTACTTC. Full variable domain (missing parts from reference TRBV30 and TRBJ2-5): SQTIHQWPATLVQPVGSPLSLECTVEGTSNPNLYWYRQAAGRGLQLLFYSVGIGQISSEVPQNLSASRPQDRQFILSSKKLLLSDSGFYLCAWSNTETQYFGPGTRLLVL.

This chain links TRBV4-1 with TRBJ1-4; tentatively, D is TRBD1 (5 bases). V was shortened by 4 bases and J by 8 bases, with 17 bases between the two germline ends. Germline V gives CDR1 MGHRA, CDR2 YSYEKL. The length of the CDR3 is 15 residues. The CDR3: CASSRTSGRLEKLFF. For the CDR3, the DNA is TGCGCCAGCAGCCGGACGTCGGGACGGTTAGAAAAACTGTTTTTT.

This chain links TRBV12-3 or TRBV12-4 with TRBJ1-2, with 9 bases that match TRBD1. The CDR3 has 15 residues. J was trimmed by 6 bases and V by 8 bases; bases with no gene match: 13. CDR3 nucleotides: TGTGCCAGCGTCGCCCGCGCGACAGGGGGAAATGGCTACACCTTC. This gives the protein CASVARATGGNGYTF.

The rearrangement joins TRBV6-2 or TRBV6-3 to TRBJ2-1, with D perhaps matching TRBD2 (5 bases). CDR1 and CDR2 from the germline V gene are MNHEY and SVGEGT. The CDR3 totals 14 residues. The V gene lost 6 bases and the J gene lost 7 bases, with 16 bases spanning the gap. The CDR3 spells CASSLSGFLNEQFF. CDR3 bases: TGTGCCAGCAGCCTCTCGGGGTTCTTGAATGAGCAGTTCTTC.

This clonotype has only a few counts. V usage is TRBV20-1 and J usage is TRBJ2-5; TRBD1 is a possible D gene (5 bases). CDR1 and CDR2 (germline): DFQATT, SNEGSKA (reference sequence). Between the trimmed V and J ends, which lost 1 base and 0 bases, there was a span of 6 bases. The CDR3 sequence is 13 residues long. DNA of the CDR3: TGCAGTGCTAGAGGGGGCTACCAAGAGACCCAGTACTTC. This translates into CSARGGYQETQYF.

This clonotype was observed a single time. The V and J genes are TRBV4-2 and TRBJ1-2; TRBD1 agrees at 7 bases. V lost 1 base and J lost 5; bases outside the gene matches: 7. Germline V CDR1 and CDR2: LGHNA, YNFKEQ. The CDR3 has 15 amino acids. CDR3 coding DNA: TGTGCCAGCAGCCAAGTCGGTCAGGGGGAGTATGGCTACACCTTC. It codes for CASSQVGQGEYGYTF.

The chain joins TRBV9 to TRBJ2-3, with D unclear. The ends were cut back, 3 bases at V and 5 bases at J, with 10 bases in the middle. Looked up from germline, CDR1 is SGDLS and CDR2 is YYNGEE. CDR3 length: 13 amino acids. The CDR3 sequence: CASSGIAGDTQYF. CDR3 DNA sequence: TGTGCCAGCAGCGGTATAGCCGGAGATACGCAGTATTTT.

The CDR3, as DNA: TGTGCCAGCAGTCTCCGGGACGGGGGCTCCTACGAGCAGTACTTC. Translating it yields CASSLRDGGSYEQYF. The chain recombines TRBV12-3 or TRBV12-4 with TRBJ2-7, with D possibly being TRBD2 (6 bases). Trimming removed 5 bases at V and 0 bases at J, with 14 bases between. The CDR3 is made up of 15 amino acids.

The V and J genes are TRBV29-1 and TRBJ2-7, with 7 bases identical to TRBD2. With V trimmed by 6 bases and J by 3 bases, 5 bases remained unmatched. The CDR3 sequence is 12 residues long. Germline V gene sequence: CDR1 SQVTM, CDR2 ANQGSEA. The chain's CDR3 is CSVRGGGYEQYF. The CDR3 DNA reads as TGCAGCGTACGCGGGGGAGGCTACGAGCAGTACTTC.

The chain carries TRBV30 and TRBJ1-1; D might be TRBD1 (5 bases). Germline CDR1 is GTSNPN and CDR2 is SVGIG (reference sequence). This CDR3 has 14 amino acids. Trimming cost V 1 base and J 0 bases, with 9 bases left between them. The CDR3 DNA sequence: TGTGCCTGGAGTGCGGGGCGGTTGAACACTGAAGCTTTCTTT. Translated: CAWSAGRLNTEAFF.